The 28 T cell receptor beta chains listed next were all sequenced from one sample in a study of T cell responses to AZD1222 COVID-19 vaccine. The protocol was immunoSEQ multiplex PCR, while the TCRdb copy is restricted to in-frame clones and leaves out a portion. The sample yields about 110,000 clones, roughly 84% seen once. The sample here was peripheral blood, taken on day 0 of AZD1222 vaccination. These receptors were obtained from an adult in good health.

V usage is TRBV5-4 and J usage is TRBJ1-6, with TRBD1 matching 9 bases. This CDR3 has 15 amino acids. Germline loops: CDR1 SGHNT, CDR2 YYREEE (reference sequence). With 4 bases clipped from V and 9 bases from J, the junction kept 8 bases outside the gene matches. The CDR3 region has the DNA TGTGCCAGCAGCACCAGACAGGGGGTTAGTTCACCCCTCCACTTT. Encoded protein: CASSTRQGVSSPLHF.

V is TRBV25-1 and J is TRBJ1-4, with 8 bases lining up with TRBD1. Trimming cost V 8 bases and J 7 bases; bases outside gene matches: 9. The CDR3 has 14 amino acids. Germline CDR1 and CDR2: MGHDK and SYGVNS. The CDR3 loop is CASSWTGISEKLFF. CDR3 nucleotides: TGTGCCAGCTCCTGGACAGGGATATCTGAAAAACTGTTTTTT.

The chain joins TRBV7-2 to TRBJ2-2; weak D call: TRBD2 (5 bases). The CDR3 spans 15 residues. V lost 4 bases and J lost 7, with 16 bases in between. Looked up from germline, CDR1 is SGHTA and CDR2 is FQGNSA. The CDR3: CASSWADSPVGELFF. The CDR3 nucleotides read TGTGCCAGCAGCTGGGCGGACTCCCCCGTCGGGGAGCTGTTTTTT.

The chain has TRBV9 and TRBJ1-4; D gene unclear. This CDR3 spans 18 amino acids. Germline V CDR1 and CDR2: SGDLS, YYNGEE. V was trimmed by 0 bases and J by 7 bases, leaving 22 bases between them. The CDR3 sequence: CASSVEPMGMVGGEKLFF. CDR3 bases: TGTGCCAGCAGCGTAGAACCCATGGGCATGGTGGGCGGTGAAAAACTGTTTTTT.

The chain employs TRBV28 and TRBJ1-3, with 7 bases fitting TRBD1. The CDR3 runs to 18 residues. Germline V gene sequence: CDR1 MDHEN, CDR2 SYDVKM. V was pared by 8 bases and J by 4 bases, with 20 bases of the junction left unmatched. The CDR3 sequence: CASGSQGQTILRGNTIYF. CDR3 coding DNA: TGTGCCAGCGGGTCCCAGGGACAGACAATCCTTAGAGGAAACACCATATATTTT.

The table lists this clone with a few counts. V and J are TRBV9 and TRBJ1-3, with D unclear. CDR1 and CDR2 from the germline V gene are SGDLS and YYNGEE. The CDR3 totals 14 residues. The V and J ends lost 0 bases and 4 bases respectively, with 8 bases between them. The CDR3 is CASSVESEGNTIYF. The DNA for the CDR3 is TGTGCCAGCAGCGTAGAGTCAGAAGGAAACACCATATATTTT.

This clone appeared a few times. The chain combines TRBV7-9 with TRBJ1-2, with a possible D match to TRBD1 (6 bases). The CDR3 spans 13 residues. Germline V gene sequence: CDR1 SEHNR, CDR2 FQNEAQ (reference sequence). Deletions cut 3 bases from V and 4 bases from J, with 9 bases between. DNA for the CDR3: TGTGCCAGCAGCTTGGGGACACCCTATGGCTACACCTTC. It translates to CASSLGTPYGYTF.

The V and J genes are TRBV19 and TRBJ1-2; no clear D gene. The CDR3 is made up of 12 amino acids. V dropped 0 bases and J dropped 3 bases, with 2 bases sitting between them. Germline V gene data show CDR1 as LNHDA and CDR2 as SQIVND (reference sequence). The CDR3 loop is CASSIEDYGYTF. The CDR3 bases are TGTGCCAGTAGTATAGAGGACTATGGCTACACCTTC.

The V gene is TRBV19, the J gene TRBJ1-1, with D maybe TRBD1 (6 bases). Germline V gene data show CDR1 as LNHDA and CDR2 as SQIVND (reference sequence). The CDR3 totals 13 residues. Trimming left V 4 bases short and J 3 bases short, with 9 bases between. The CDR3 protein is CASSRRGHTEAFF. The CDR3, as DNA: TGTGCCAGTAGTAGGCGGGGGCACACTGAAGCTTTCTTT. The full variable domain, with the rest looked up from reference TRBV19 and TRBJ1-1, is DGGITQSPKYLFRKEGQNVTLSCEQNLNHDAMYWYRQDPGQGLRLIYYSQIVNDFQKGDIAEGYSVSREKKESFPLTVTSAQKNPTAFYLCASSRRGHTEAFFGQGTRLTVV.

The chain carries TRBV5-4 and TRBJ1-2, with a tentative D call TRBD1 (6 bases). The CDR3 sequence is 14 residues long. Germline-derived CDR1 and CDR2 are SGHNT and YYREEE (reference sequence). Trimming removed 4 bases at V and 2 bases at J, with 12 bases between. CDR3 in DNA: TGTGCCAGCAGCGCTACAGGGTCGAACTATGGCTACACCTTC. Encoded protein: CASSATGSNYGYTF.

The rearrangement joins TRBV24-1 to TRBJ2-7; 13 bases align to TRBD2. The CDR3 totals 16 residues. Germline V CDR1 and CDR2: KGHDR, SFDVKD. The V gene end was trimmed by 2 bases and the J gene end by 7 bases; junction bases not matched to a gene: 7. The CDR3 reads CATSDSGTSGTWEQYF. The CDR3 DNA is TGTGCCACCAGTGATTCGGGGACTAGCGGGACCTGGGAGCAGTACTTC.

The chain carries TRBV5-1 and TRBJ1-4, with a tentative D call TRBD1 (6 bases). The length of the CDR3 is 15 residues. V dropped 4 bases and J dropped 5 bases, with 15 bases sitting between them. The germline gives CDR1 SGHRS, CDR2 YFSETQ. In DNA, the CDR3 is TGCGCCAGCAGCGATTCGCAGGGGTCAAATGAAAAACTGTTTTTT. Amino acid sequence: CASSDSQGSNEKLFF.

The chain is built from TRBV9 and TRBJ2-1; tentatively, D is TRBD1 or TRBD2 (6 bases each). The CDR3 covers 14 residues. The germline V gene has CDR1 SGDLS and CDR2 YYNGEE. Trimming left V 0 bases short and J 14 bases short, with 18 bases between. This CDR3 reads CASSVEVGGTGKFF. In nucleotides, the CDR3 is TGTGCCAGCAGCGTAGAGGTGGGGGGCACGGGGAAGTTCTTC.

CDR3 bases: TGTGCCAGCACCCTAGGACTAGCGGGGGTTTACAATGAGCAGTTCTTC. It encodes CASTLGLAGVYNEQFF. The chain uses TRBV2 and TRBJ2-1, with 13 bases lining up with TRBD2. This CDR3 is 16 amino acids long. With V trimmed by 7 bases and J by 4 bases, 7 bases remained unmatched. Germline CDR1 SNHLY, CDR2 FYNNEI.

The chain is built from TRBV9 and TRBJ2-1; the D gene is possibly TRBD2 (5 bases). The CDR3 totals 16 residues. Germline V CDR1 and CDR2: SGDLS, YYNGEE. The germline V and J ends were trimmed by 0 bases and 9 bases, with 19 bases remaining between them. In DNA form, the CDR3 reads TGTGCCAGCAGCGTAGCTATGCTAGCTTCCCCGGGTGAGCAGTTCTTC. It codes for CASSVAMLASPGEQFF.

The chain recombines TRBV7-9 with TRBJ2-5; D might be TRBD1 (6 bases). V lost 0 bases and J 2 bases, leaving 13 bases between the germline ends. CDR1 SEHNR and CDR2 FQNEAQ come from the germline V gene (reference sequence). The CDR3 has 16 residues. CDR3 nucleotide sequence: TGTGCCAGCAGCTTAGCGGGGGCAGGGCCACAAGAGACCCAGTACTTC. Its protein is CASSLAGAGPQETQYF.

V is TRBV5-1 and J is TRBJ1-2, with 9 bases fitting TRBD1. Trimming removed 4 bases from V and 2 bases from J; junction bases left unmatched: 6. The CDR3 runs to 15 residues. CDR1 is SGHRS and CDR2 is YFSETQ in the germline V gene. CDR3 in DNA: TGCGCCAGCAGCAGGAGACAGGGGGACAACTATGGCTACACCTTC. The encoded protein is CASSRRQGDNYGYTF. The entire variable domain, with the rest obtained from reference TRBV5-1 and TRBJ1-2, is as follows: KAGVTQTPRYLIKTRGQQVTLSCSPISGHRSVSWYQQTPGQGLQFLFEYFSETQRNKGNFPGRFSGRQFSNSRSEMNVSTLELGDSALYLCASSRRQGDNYGYTFGSGTRLTVV.

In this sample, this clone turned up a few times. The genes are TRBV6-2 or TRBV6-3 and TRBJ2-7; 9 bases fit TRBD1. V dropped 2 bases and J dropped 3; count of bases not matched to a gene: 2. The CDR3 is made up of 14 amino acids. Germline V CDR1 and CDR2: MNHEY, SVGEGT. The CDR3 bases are TGTGCCAGCAGTTACGAGACAGGGGGCTACGAGCAGTACTTC. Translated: CASSYETGGYEQYF.

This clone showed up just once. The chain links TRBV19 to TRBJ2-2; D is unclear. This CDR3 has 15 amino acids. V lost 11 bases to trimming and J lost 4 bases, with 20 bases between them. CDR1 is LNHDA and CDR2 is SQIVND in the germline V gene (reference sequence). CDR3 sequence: CASKVRPVGTGELFF. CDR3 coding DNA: TGTGCCTCGAAAGTTCGGCCTGTGGGCACCGGGGAGCTGTTTTTT.

The CDR3 DNA reads TGCGCCAGCAGCTTGTGGTCAGTAGCAACTAATGAAAAACTGTTTTTT. Translation: CASSLWSVATNEKLFF. The chain couples TRBV5-1 to TRBJ1-4; no reliable D call. This CDR3 region has 16 residues. V lost 1 base and J 0 bases, leaving 10 bases between the germline ends. Germline V gene sequence: CDR1 SGHRS, CDR2 YFSETQ. Variable domain in full (rest from reference TRBV5-1 and TRBJ1-4): KAGVTQTPRYLIKTRGQQVTLSCSPISGHRSVSWYQQTPGQGLQFLFEYFSETQRNKGNFPGRFSGRQFSNSRSEMNVSTLELGDSALYLCASSLWSVATNEKLFFGSGTQLSVL.

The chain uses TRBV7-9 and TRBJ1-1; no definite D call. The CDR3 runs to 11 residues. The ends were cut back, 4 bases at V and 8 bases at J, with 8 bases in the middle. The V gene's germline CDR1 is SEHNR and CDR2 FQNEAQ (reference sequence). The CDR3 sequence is CASSSKVEAFF. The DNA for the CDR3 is TGTGCCAGCAGCTCTAAAGTCGAAGCTTTCTTT.

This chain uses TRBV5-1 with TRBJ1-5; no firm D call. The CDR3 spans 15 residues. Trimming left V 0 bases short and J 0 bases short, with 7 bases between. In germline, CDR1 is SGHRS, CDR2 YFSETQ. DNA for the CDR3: TGCGCCAGCAGCTTGGGGGATTATAGCAATCAGCCCCAGCATTTT. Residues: CASSLGDYSNQPQHF.

CDR3 DNA: TGTGCCAGTAGTATAGCGCGGGGATTTCGGTACGAGCAGTACTTC. It encodes CASSIARGFRYEQYF. The chain links TRBV19 to TRBJ2-7; the D gene is possibly TRBD2 (6 bases). In germline, CDR1 is LNHDA, CDR2 SQIVND (reference sequence). CDR3 size: 15 residues. The V end lost 1 base, the J end lost 4 bases, and 14 bases lay between the germline ends.

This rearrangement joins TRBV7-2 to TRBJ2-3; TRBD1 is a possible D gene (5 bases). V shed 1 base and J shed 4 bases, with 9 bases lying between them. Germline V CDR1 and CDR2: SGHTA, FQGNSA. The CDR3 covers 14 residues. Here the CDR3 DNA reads TGTGCCAGCAGCTTAGGCAGGGTGTCAGATACGCAGTATTTT. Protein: CASSLGRVSDTQYF. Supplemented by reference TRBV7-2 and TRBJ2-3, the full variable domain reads GAGVSQSPSNKVTEKGKDVELRCDPISGHTALYWYRQSLGQGLEFLIYFQGNSAPDKSGLPSDRFSAERTGGSVSTLTIQRTQQEDSAVYLCASSLGRVSDTQYFGPGTRLTVL.

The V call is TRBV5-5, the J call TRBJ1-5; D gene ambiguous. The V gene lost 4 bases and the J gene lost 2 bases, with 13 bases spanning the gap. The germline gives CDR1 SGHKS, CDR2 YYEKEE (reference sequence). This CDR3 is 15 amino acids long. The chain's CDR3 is CASSPSPGRNQPQHF. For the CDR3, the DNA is TGTGCCAGCAGCCCAAGTCCGGGTCGCAATCAGCCCCAGCATTTT.

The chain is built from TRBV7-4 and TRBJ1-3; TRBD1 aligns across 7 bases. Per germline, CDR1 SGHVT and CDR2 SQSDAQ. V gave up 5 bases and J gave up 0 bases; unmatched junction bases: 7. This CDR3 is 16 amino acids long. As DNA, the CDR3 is TGTGCCAGCAGCCTACCACAGGGGCCCTCTGGAAACACCATATATTTT. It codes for CASSLPQGPSGNTIYF.

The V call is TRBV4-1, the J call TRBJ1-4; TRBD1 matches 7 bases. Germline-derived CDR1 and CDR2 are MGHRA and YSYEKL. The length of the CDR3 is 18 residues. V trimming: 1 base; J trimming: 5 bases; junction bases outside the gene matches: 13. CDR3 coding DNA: TGCGCCAGCAGCCAAGGGACCCTCGGTGTAGGGGGCAATGAAAAACTGTTTTTT. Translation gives CASSQGTLGVGGNEKLFF.

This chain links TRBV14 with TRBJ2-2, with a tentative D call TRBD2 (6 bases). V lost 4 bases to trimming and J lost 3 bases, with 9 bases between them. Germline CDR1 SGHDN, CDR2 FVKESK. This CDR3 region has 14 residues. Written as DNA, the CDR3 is TGTGCCAGCAGCCGCGGGACTTACACCGGGGAGCTGTTTTTT. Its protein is CASSRGTYTGELFF.